The present TCR beta chain was sequenced within a study of CD8+CD57+ T cells in acquired aplastic anemia (dated by TCRdb to 2016 to 2019). With regard to the full study: Extracted DNA from sorted CD4+ and CD8+ cells averaged around 2.9 ug, ranging from roughly 0.17 to 27.4 ug. A CD8+CD57+ expansion meant a frequency higher than the mean frequency seen in healthy subjects. The study at large found these results: Although 25 to 30 CD8+ CDR3 sequences were shared by patients and controls, these sequences appeared highly expressed in patients and within the immunodominant clones of patients. Between patients and healthy controls, no significant difference in CD8+ Simpson's diversity was found (P=0.060).

This clonotype was seen once. Its cognate antigen has yet to be identified. Base-call qualities are not available, and no considerably larger clone is one nucleotide away. Evidence from a single read is weak. From the cysteine through the phenylalanine, the CDR3 covers 16 amino acids. Only the CDR3 region is kept as DNA, spanning 48 bases read in frame from base 1. CDR1 is given as SNHLY and CDR2 as FYNNEI, both from the germline V gene. Trimming takes 7 bases from V and 2 bases from J, and the germline ends sit 21 bases apart. Expansion of CD8+CD57+ cells had been shown by flow cytometry in the patients chosen for sequencing. Severe acquired aplastic anemia was diagnosed in all patients according to International Study of Aplastic Anemia and Agranulocytosis and Camitta criteria. At the time blood was sampled, none of the patients had received any therapy. In the study, sorted CD4+ and CD8+ blood T cells from patients with severe aplastic anemia and from healthy subjects underwent deep sequencing of TCR repertoires. Patients were enrolled under clinicaltrials.gov protocols 00001620, 01623167, 00001397, 00071045, 00081523 and 00961064 in the USA. Ficoll-Paque density gradient centrifugation was used to isolate peripheral blood mononuclear cells. Before DNA extraction, CD4+ and CD8+ T cells were sorted with FACS or magnetic beads.

Profiling of TCR beta VDJ combinations and CDR3 sequences used genomic DNA as the template. TCR repertoire sequencing was run on an Illumina HiSeq 2000. The original methods were these. TRBV/TRBJ rearrangement plots, CDR3 size and DJ length profiles, and Simpson's diversity index were used to assess repertoires. The most abundant DNA sequence in the deep sequencing data was defined as the immunodominant clone. CDR3 amino acid sequences were checked for sharing between subjects and were compared against published repertoires and the VDJdb database. In-frame beta chains were kept once TCRdb had trimmed the public reads at Q25 with fastp and called clones with MiXCR. Here each entry gathers all rows of one CDR3 protein and keeps the most common genes and DNA. The V and J calls shown here were made by TCRdb, not taken from the authors' results. The sample yields about 180,000 distinct CDR3 sequences; 63% were counted once. The ten biggest clones cover about two fifths of the sample.

The specimen was sorted CD4+, CD8+, or CD8+CD57+ T cells (not recorded which) from PBMCs. The chain was built from TRBV2 and TRBJ2-7; TRBD2 might be the D gene, on 8 matching bases. This TCR derives from a human donor with aplastic anemia. The CDR3 corresponds to CASKLGGGGTPYEQYF. The nucleotides are TGTGCCAGCAAACTAGGGGGCGGGGGGACCCCCTACGAGCAGTACTTC.